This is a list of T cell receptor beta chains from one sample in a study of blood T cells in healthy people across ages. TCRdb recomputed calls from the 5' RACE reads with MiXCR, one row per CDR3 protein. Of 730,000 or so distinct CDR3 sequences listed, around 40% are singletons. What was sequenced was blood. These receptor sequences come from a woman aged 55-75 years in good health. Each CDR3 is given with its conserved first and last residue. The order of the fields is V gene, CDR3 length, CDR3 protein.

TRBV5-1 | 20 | CASSLFGSGDLISGANVLTF
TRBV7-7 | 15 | CASSLEQGARETQYF
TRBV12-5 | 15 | CASGTAGPYSPTQFF
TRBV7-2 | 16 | CASSPPGREYNNEQFF
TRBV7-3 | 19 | CASSSSGTGVLSGANVLTF
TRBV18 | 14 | CASSPGGPGDIQYF
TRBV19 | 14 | CASSRGAGANVLTF
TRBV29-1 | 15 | CSVDPVPGQSETQYF
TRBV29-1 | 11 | CSARDSAEAFF
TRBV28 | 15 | CASSPTLGGSYEQYF
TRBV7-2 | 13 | CASSLGWAGELFF
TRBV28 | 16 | CASLKFVGTGAARGFF
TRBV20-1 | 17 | CSAPLNSGGAYQETQFF
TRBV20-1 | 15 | CSAKGSSGGLETQYF
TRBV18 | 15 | CASSPTGSNTGELFF
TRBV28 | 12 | CASNSDRDEQYF
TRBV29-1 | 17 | CSVEGGQTSGSYNEQFF
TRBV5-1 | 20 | CASSLTRASGGLSSYNEQYF
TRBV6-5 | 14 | CAGSLGNRGTEAFF
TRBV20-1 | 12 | CSPRGGPNEQFF
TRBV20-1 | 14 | CSARTTGMNTEAFF
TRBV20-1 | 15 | CSATQSSGSSETQYF
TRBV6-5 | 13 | CASSYKDSYEQYF
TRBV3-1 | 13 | CASSQRVRDEQYF
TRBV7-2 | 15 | CASSMDRVMSDTQYF
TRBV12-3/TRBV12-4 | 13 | CASSVGTSGIWFF
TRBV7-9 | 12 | CASSPLKDTQYF